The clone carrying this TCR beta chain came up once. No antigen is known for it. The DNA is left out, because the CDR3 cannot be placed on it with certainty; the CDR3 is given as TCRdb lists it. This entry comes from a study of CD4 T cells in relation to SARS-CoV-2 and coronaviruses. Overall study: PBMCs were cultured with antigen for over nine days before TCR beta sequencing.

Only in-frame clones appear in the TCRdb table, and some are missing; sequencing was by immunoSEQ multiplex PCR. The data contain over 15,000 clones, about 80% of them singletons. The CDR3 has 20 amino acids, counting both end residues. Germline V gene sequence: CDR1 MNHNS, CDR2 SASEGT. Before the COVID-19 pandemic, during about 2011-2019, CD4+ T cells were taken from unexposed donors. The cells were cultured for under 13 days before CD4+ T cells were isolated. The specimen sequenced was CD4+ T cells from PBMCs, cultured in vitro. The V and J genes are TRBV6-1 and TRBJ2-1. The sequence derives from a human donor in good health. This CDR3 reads CASSELQRCTMSSSSCEQFF.